One sample yielded the 27 T cell receptor beta chains listed below, sequenced in a study of cytomegalovirus exposure and HLA in healthy donors. Repertoires were generated with immunoSEQ multiplex PCR, while TCRdb's copy carries only in-frame clones and drops some. The sample includes about 98,000 clones, around 88% of them seen just once. What was sequenced was PBMCs. Source of these receptors: a woman in her twenties or thirties in good health and CMV-seronegative.

This sequence joins TRBV7-9 and TRBJ1-2; D remains ambiguous. The V and J ends lost 0 bases and 0 bases respectively, with 11 bases between them. Germline CDR1 and CDR2: SEHNR and FQNEAQ (reference sequence). The CDR3 contains 16 residues. Written as DNA, the CDR3 is TGTGCCAGCAGCTTAGCGGTCGGTACAGCTAACTATGGCTACACCTTC. This gives the protein CASSLAVGTANYGYTF.

V and J are TRBV7-9 and TRBJ1-1; D unresolved. Per germline, CDR1 SEHNR and CDR2 FQNEAQ (reference sequence). The CDR3 is 14 amino acids. V lost 8 bases, J lost 3 bases, and 16 bases lay in between. The CDR3 nucleotides are TGTGCCAGCGCGCCCCAGATTGAGGACACTGAAGCTTTCTTT. This codes for CASAPQIEDTEAFF. Variable domain in full (rest from reference TRBV7-9 and TRBJ1-1): DTGVSQNPRHKITKRGQNVTFRCDPISEHNRLYWYRQTLGQGPEFLTYFQNEAQLEKSRLLSDRFSAERPKGSFSTLEIQRTEQGDSAMYLCASAPQIEDTEAFFGQGTRLTVV.

This chain connects TRBV6-5 to TRBJ1-4; the D gene is possibly TRBD1 (6 bases). Per the germline V gene, CDR1 is MNHEY and CDR2 is SVGAGI. This CDR3 comprises 15 residues. V was cut by 4 bases and J by 7 bases, with 16 bases left in between. This chain's CDR3 is CASSFKTGSGEKLFF. In DNA form, the CDR3 reads TGTGCCAGCAGTTTCAAGACAGGATCGGGTGAAAAACTGTTTTTT.

J is TRBJ1-1 and V is TRBV2; the D is unclear. Germline CDR1 SNHLY, CDR2 FYNNEI. Trimming took 6 bases from V and 7 from J, leaving 12 bases between them. The CDR3 totals 12 residues. CDR3 in DNA: TGTGCCAGCAGGTACACTGACTTTGAAGCTTTCTTT. Protein sequence: CASRYTDFEAFF.

The V and J genes are TRBV19 and TRBJ2-1; 12 bases align to TRBD2. The germline CDR1 and CDR2 sequences are LNHDA and SQIVND (reference sequence). This CDR3 spans 15 amino acids. With V trimmed by 3 bases and J by 8 bases, 5 bases remained unmatched. The CDR3 region has the DNA TGTGCCAGTAGTATGGGGACTAGCGGGCGGGATGAGCAGTTCTTC. Translation: CASSMGTSGRDEQFF. The full variable domain, completed using reference TRBV19 and TRBJ2-1, is DGGITQSPKYLFRKEGQNVTLSCEQNLNHDAMYWYRQDPGQGLRLIYYSQIVNDFQKGDIAEGYSVSREKKESFPLTVTSAQKNPTAFYLCASSMGTSGRDEQFFGPGTRLTVL.

The chain carries TRBV29-1 and TRBJ2-1, with 9 positions matching TRBD1. V was pared by 7 bases and J by 0 bases, with 13 bases of the junction left unmatched. Per germline, CDR1 SQVTM and CDR2 ANQGSEA. The CDR3 sequence is 17 residues long. Here the CDR3 reads CSGIPGTGLSSYNEQFF. The CDR3 region has the DNA TGCAGCGGGATCCCGGGGACAGGGCTTAGCTCCTACAATGAGCAGTTCTTC.

The chain is built from TRBV29-1 and TRBJ1-5, with D possibly TRBD1 on 5 matching bases. This CDR3 contains 15 residues. V was shortened by 0 bases and J by 11 bases, with 20 bases between the two germline ends. Looked up from germline, CDR1 is SQVTM and CDR2 is ANQGSEA. CDR3 protein: CSVEDTYFDSRTQHF. The DNA of the CDR3 is TGCAGCGTTGAAGATACCTATTTTGACAGCCGAACCCAGCATTTT.

This rearrangement joins TRBV4-2 to TRBJ1-1, with D possibly being TRBD1 (6 bases). V gave up 0 bases and J gave up 4 bases, with 12 bases separating them. From germline, CDR1 is LGHNA and CDR2 YNFKEQ. CDR3 length equals 15 residues. CDR3 residues: CASSQDKGVGTEAFF. For the CDR3, the DNA is TGTGCCAGCAGCCAAGATAAGGGGGTGGGCACTGAAGCTTTCTTT.

This chain links TRBV6-1 with TRBJ2-7, with D unclear. Germline CDR1 MNHNS, CDR2 SASEGT. Trimming stripped 2 bases from V and 2 bases from J, with 4 bases between. This CDR3 has 12 residues. The CDR3 coding sequence is TGTGCCAGCAGTGAAACGGCCTACGAGCAGTACTTC. Amino acids: CASSETAYEQYF.

V is TRBV21-1 and J is TRBJ2-7; TRBD1 was called by the table and not checked on the DNA. TRBV21-1 is labeled a pseudogene. This CDR3 has 17 amino acids. The CDR3 coding sequence is TGTGCCAACGGAACACGTCTAGCGGACAGGGCGCCCTACGAGCAGTACTTC. Its translation is CANGTRLADRAPYEQYF.

The rearrangement links TRBV7-6 to TRBJ1-1, with 8 bases lining up with TRBD1. V was pared by 5 bases and J by 5 bases, with 7 bases of the junction left unmatched. This CDR3 has 14 residues. Germline V gene data show CDR1 as SGHVS and CDR2 as FNYEAQ. CDR3 residues: CASSPTTGDTEAFF. Here the CDR3 DNA reads TGTGCCAGCAGCCCCACGACAGGGGATACTGAAGCTTTCTTT.

This chain connects TRBV7-9 to TRBJ1-2; D is unclear. V dropped 6 bases and J dropped 1 base, with 18 bases sitting between them. Germline-derived CDR1 and CDR2 are SEHNR and FQNEAQ (reference sequence). This CDR3 comprises 16 residues. CDR3 amino acids: CASRKGGEILNYGYTF. The CDR3 DNA follows: TGTGCCAGCAGGAAAGGAGGAGAGATTCTTAACTATGGCTACACCTTC.

This sequence joins TRBV6-1 and TRBJ1-3; the match to TRBD1 covers 7 bases. CDR3 length: 14 amino acids. The V gene end was trimmed by 6 bases and the J gene end by 8 bases; junction bases not matched to a gene: 10. CDR1 MNHNS and CDR2 SASEGT come from the germline V gene. The CDR3 is CASSKTGDIDTIYF. In DNA form, the CDR3 reads TGTGCCAGCAGCAAAACAGGGGACATAGACACCATATATTTT.

J is TRBJ1-4 and V is TRBV5-1; the D gene is possibly TRBD1 (6 bases). The germline gives CDR1 SGHRS, CDR2 YFSETQ. The CDR3 loop spans 15 amino acids. V shed 2 bases and J shed 3 bases, with 11 bases lying between them. In DNA form, the CDR3 reads TGCGCCAGCAGCTTAGCAGGGGCAGCTAATGAAAAACTGTTTTTT. Residues: CASSLAGAANEKLFF.

This chain uses TRBV7-8 with TRBJ1-1; D may be TRBD1 (6 bases). Germline CDR1 is SGHVS and CDR2 is FQNEAQ. V was pared by 5 bases and J by 5 bases, with 15 bases between. The CDR3 has 14 residues. CDR3 protein: CASSGYREVTEAFF. Written as DNA, the CDR3 is TGTGCCAGCAGCGGATACAGGGAAGTAACTGAAGCTTTCTTT.

V is TRBV10-3 and J is TRBJ2-1, with 10 bases lining up with TRBD2. V lost 3 bases to trimming and J lost 3 bases; unmatched junction nucleotides: 2. This CDR3 comprises 15 residues. Germline CDR1 is ENHRY and CDR2 is SYGVKD. Here the CDR3 DNA reads TGTGCCATCAGTGACCTAGCGGGGGACTACAATGAGCAGTTCTTC. It is translated as CAISDLAGDYNEQFF.

The genes are TRBV7-9 and TRBJ2-1; D may be TRBD2 (6 bases). Germline CDR1 reads SEHNR; CDR2 reads FQNEAQ (reference sequence). This CDR3 has 15 amino acids. V was cut by 5 bases and J by 7 bases, with 18 bases left in between. CDR3 bases: TGTGCCAGCAGCCCTCCCTTCCGACTAGGGAATGAGCAGTTCTTC. It yields the protein CASSPPFRLGNEQFF. Variable domain in full (rest from reference TRBV7-9 and TRBJ2-1): DTGVSQNPRHKITKRGQNVTFRCDPISEHNRLYWYRQTLGQGPEFLTYFQNEAQLEKSRLLSDRFSAERPKGSFSTLEIQRTEQGDSAMYLCASSPPFRLGNEQFFGPGTRLTVL.

The chain recombines TRBV11-3 with TRBJ2-3, with TRBD2 matching over 10 bases. This CDR3 contains 18 residues. After removal of 5 bases from V and 1 base from J, the junction contained 12 bases not matched to a gene. CDR1 and CDR2 from the germline V gene are SGHNT and YENEEA. The CDR3 bases are TGTGCCAGCAGCCTCCACTTGGGGGGGACTAGCGGCACAGATACGCAGTATTTT. Translating gives CASSLHLGGTSGTDTQYF.

The V and J genes are TRBV7-9 and TRBJ2-2, with unresolved D. Germline CDR1 SEHNR, CDR2 FQNEAQ (reference sequence). The CDR3 length is 16 residues. The germline V and J ends were trimmed by 2 bases and 4 bases, with 14 bases remaining between them. The CDR3 sequence is CASSLYGRLVTGELFF. The CDR3 DNA follows: TGTGCCAGCAGCTTATATGGCAGGCTTGTCACCGGGGAGCTGTTTTTT.

This chain uses TRBV5-1 with TRBJ1-1; 7 positions match TRBD1. Trimming took 4 bases from V and 6 from J; bases not matched to a gene: 6. CDR1 is SGHRS, CDR2 YFSETQ, per germline. The CDR3 runs to 13 residues. The CDR3 DNA reads TGCGCCAGCAGCCGAGACAGGGAGGCTGAAGCTTTCTTT. This encodes CASSRDREAEAFF.

The table lists this clone with a count of one. This chain joins TRBV7-9 and TRBJ2-2, with 9 nucleotides matching TRBD1. V shed 6 bases, J shed 9 bases, and the junction held 17 bases outside the gene matches. The CDR3 spans 17 residues. The V gene's germline CDR1 is SEHNR and CDR2 FQNEAQ (reference sequence). The CDR3 region is CASRKSGTGYLFRELFF. The DNA for the CDR3 is TGTGCCAGCAGGAAGTCCGGGACAGGGTACCTCTTCCGGGAGCTGTTTTTT.

The chain carries TRBV11-2 and TRBJ2-1, with no clear D. Germline assignment: CDR1 SGHAT and CDR2 FQNNGV. The CDR3 totals 15 residues. Trimming took off 5 bases at V and 2 bases at J, with 13 bases between the two ends. The CDR3 nucleotides read TGTGCCAGCAGCCCCTCAATGGGCGCCTACAATGAGCAGTTCTTC. It translates to CASSPSMGAYNEQFF.

As regards this clone: An end of the junction does not agree with germline; a read error may underlie this. The genes are TRBV18 and TRBJ1-5, with 7 bases that match TRBD1. Germline V gene data show CDR1 as KGHSH and CDR2 as LQKENI. The CDR3 loop spans 15 amino acids. CDR3 region: CASSPPYRGGQPQHF. The CDR3 coding sequence is TGTGCCAGCTCCCCACCCTACAGGGGTGGTCAGCCCCAGCATTTT.

The chain has TRBV7-2 and TRBJ1-1; maybe TRBD1 (6 bases). The V end was cut by 8 bases, the J end by 4 bases, with 8 bases between. Germline V CDR1 and CDR2: SGHTA, FQGNSA. The CDR3 spans 11 residues. For the CDR3, the DNA is TGTGCCAGCGGCAGGGGCACTGAAGCTTTCTTT. Its protein product is CASGRGTEAFF.

V usage is TRBV5-8 and J usage is TRBJ1-5; TRBD1 aligns across 9 bases. The CDR3 sequence is 15 residues long. In germline, CDR1 is SGHTS, CDR2 YDEGEE. V was clipped by 0 bases and J by 6 bases; unmatched bases: 4. The CDR3 loop is CASSLGDRVSQPQHF. The CDR3 DNA reads as TGTGCCAGCAGCTTGGGGGACAGGGTTAGTCAGCCCCAGCATTTT.

Here the CDR3 reads CASSLEGGTQYF. The CDR3 DNA sequence: TGCGCCAGCAGCTTGGAGGGAGGTACGCAGTATTTT. The chain joins TRBV5-1 to TRBJ2-3; D may be TRBD2 (6 bases). CDR3 length: 12 residues. Germline V gives CDR1 SGHRS, CDR2 YFSETQ. With 0 bases removed from V and 8 bases from J, the gap between germline ends came to 7 bases.

The J gene is TRBJ1-2, the V gene TRBV5-1; D is possibly TRBD1 (6 bases). The CDR3 runs to 15 residues. The V end lost 0 bases, the J end lost 6 bases, and 15 bases lay between the germline ends. From germline, CDR1 is SGHRS and CDR2 YFSETQ. The CDR3, as DNA: TGCGCCAGCAGCTTGGAGGGCAGGGGAGTCAATGGCTACACCTTC. Protein sequence: CASSLEGRGVNGYTF.